The 28 T cell receptor beta chains reported below all come from one sample, sequenced in a study of response to subunit inactivated influenza vaccine. Via MiXCR, TCRdb re-called the RT-PCR reads, giving one row per CDR3 protein. The table lists around 300,000 distinct CDR3 sequences, approximately 20% of them singletons, with around a tenth in the top ten. The sequences come from PBMCs from blood, collected less than 22 months after vaccination. These receptors originate from a man in his fifties or sixties who received an inactivated influenza vaccine.

This clonotype was seen a handful of times. V and J are TRBV7-2 and TRBJ1-2; D is unclear. CDR1 and CDR2 from the germline V gene are SGHTA and FQGNSA. This CDR3 has 13 amino acids. Trimming removed 3 bases from V and 9 bases from J, with 14 bases in between. The CDR3 region has the DNA TGTGCCAGCAGCTTCGGGTCGGGGTATAGCTACACCTTC. Translation gives CASSFGSGYSYTF. Full variable domain (missing parts from reference TRBV7-2 and TRBJ1-2): GAGVSQSPSNKVTEKGKDVELRCDPISGHTALYWYRQSLGQGLEFLIYFQGNSAPDKSGLPSDRFSAERTGGSVSTLTIQRTQQEDSAVYLCASSFGSGYSYTFGSGTRLTVV.

The rearrangement uses TRBV7-3 and TRBJ2-7; D might be TRBD1 (6 bases). The CDR3 runs 13 residues. Germline-derived CDR1 and CDR2 are SGHTA and FQGTGA. V dropped 4 bases and J dropped 7 bases, with 14 bases sitting between them. The CDR3 is CASSSSPGEEQYF. The DNA of the CDR3 is TGTGCCAGCAGCTCCTCACCAGGGGAAGAGCAGTACTTC.

The chain links TRBV18 to TRBJ2-5; D possibly corresponds to TRBD1 (5 bases). The CDR3 extends over 14 amino acids. Between the trimmed V and J ends, which lost 3 bases and 5 bases, there was a span of 13 bases. Germline CDR1 is KGHSH and CDR2 is LQKENI. The CDR3 here is CASSPNKGSETQYF. The CDR3 region has the DNA TGTGCCAGCTCACCTAACAAGGGGTCGGAGACCCAGTACTTC.

The chain combines TRBV9 with TRBJ2-4; 7 positions match TRBD2. The CDR3 is made up of 14 amino acids. Germline trimming cut 3 bases from V and 6 bases from J; bases unmatched to any gene: 6. Germline CDR1 SGDLS, CDR2 YYNGEE. The CDR3, as DNA: TGTGCCAGCAGCGGAAAGCGGGATCGAAACATTCAGTACTTC. Its translation is CASSGKRDRNIQYF.

This clonotype was found once. The V call is TRBV5-6, the J call TRBJ2-5; D gene unclear. V gave up 3 bases and J gave up 5 bases, with 14 bases separating them. The germline V gene encodes CDR1 SGHDT and CDR2 YYEEEE. The CDR3 has 14 amino acids. The CDR3 DNA reads as TGTGCCAGCAGCTACGGTGCCCCCGGGGAGACCCAGTACTTC. This sequence encodes CASSYGAPGETQYF.

This clonotype was seen more than once but under ten times. This chain links TRBV6-2 or TRBV6-3 with TRBJ1-2; D might be TRBD1 (5 bases). V was clipped by 2 bases and J by 2 bases, with 9 bases between them. Germline V gives CDR1 MNHEY, CDR2 SVGEGT. The CDR3 runs 14 residues. The CDR3 here is CASSYRTGNYGYTF. CDR3 coding DNA: TGTGCCAGCAGTTACCGCACAGGCAACTATGGCTACACCTTC.

The chain carries TRBV29-1 and TRBJ2-7, with 9 bases matching TRBD2. Germline lookup yields CDR1 SQVTM and CDR2 ANQGSEA. Trimming cost V 4 bases and J 7 bases; bases outside gene matches: 11. This CDR3 is 14 amino acids long. CDR3 residues: CSVGLLAGAGEQYF. CDR3 in DNA: TGCAGCGTTGGCCTGTTAGCGGGAGCAGGAGAGCAGTACTTC.

The chain couples TRBV5-4 to TRBJ2-5, with D uncertain. CDR1 is SGHNT and CDR2 is YYREEE in the germline V gene (reference sequence). V was pared by 0 bases and J by 5 bases, with 11 bases between. This CDR3 contains 14 residues. The CDR3 coding sequence is TGTGCCAGCAGCTTGGGATCGGGTGGCGAGACCCAGTACTTC. Protein product: CASSLGSGGETQYF.

The rearrangement joins TRBV11-2 to TRBJ2-7; weak D call: TRBD2 (6 bases). The length of the CDR3 is 15 residues. CDR1 SGHAT and CDR2 FQNNGV come from the germline V gene. V lost 6 bases and J 2 bases, leaving 17 bases between the germline ends. CDR3 amino acids: CASSQSTRFPYEQYF. The DNA of the CDR3 is TGTGCCAGCAGTCAATCGACTAGGTTTCCCTACGAGCAGTACTTC. The full variable domain, rest sourced from reference TRBV11-2 and TRBJ2-7, is EAGVAQSPRYKIIEKRQSVAFWCNPISGHATLYWYQQILGQGPKLLIQFQNNGVVDDSQLPKDRFSAERLKGVDSTLKIQPAKLEDSAVYLCASSQSTRFPYEQYFGPGTRLTVT.

The chain combines TRBV20-1 with TRBJ2-1; the D is unclear. Germline CDR1 is DFQATT and CDR2 is SNEGSKA (reference sequence). The V and J ends lost 8 bases and 6 bases respectively, with 11 bases between them. The CDR3 spans 11 residues. Here the CDR3 reads CSLRAGNEQFF. The CDR3 region has the DNA TGCAGTCTCCGAGCAGGCAATGAGCAGTTCTTC.

The chain recombines TRBV18 with TRBJ1-5; a possible D gene is TRBD1 (5 bases). CDR3 length: 16 residues. V was clipped by 1 base and J by 1 base, with 11 bases between them. The V gene's germline CDR1 is KGHSH and CDR2 LQKENI. The CDR3 coding sequence is TGTGCCAGCTCACCACAAGGGGCGGGAAGCAATCAGCCCCAGCATTTT. Encoded protein: CASSPQGAGSNQPQHF. The variable domain in full, completed from reference TRBV18 and TRBJ1-5, reads NAGVMQNPRHLVRRRGQEARLRCSPMKGHSHVYWYRQLPEEGLKFMVYLQKENIIDESGMPKERFSAEFPKEGPSILRIQQVVRGDSAAYFCASSPQGAGSNQPQHFGDGTRLSIL.

In its sample, this clonotype was seen many times. V gene TRBV29-1 combines with J gene TRBJ1-1; TRBD1 matches at 7 bases. CDR3 length: 12 residues. The germline CDR1 and CDR2 sequences are SQVTM and ANQGSEA. V was clipped by 4 bases and J by 1 base; unmatched bases: 0. Here the CDR3 DNA reads TGCAGCGTTGGGACAGGGAACACTGAAGCTTTCTTT. Its translation: CSVGTGNTEAFF.

This clonotype was seen more than once but under ten times. V is TRBV20-1 and J is TRBJ1-6, with 9 bases identical to TRBD1. From germline, CDR1 is DFQATT and CDR2 SNEGSKA (reference sequence). CDR3 length: 17 amino acids. V was pared by 6 bases and J by 5 bases, with 14 bases of the junction left unmatched. Written as DNA, the CDR3 is TGCAGTGCCTTCACCTACGCCGGGACAGGGAATAATTCACCCCTCCACTTT. It specifies CSAFTYAGTGNNSPLHF.

This clonotype showed up just a few times. The chain carries TRBV11-2 and TRBJ2-1; D remains unclear. V was pared by 1 base and J by 9 bases, with 4 bases between. Germline V CDR1 and CDR2: SGHAT, FQNNGV. The CDR3 spans 11 residues. The CDR3 DNA sequence: TGTGCCAGCAGCTTAGCCGCTGAGCAGTTCTTC. This encodes CASSLAAEQFF.

Only a few counts were recorded for this clonotype. This chain links TRBV11-1 with TRBJ1-2, with D unresolved. CDR3 length: 17 amino acids. V was trimmed by 3 bases and J by 4 bases, leaving 21 bases between them. Germline lookup yields CDR1 SGHAT and CDR2 FQDESV (reference sequence). This CDR3 reads CASSLGASMPPFYGYTF. The CDR3 bases are TGTGCCAGCAGCTTGGGAGCCTCCATGCCCCCCTTCTATGGCTACACCTTC.

The rearrangement uses TRBV28 and TRBJ2-7, with TRBD1 identical over 7 bases. CDR3 length: 14 residues. The J segment lost 5 bases and the V segment lost 3 bases, leaving 7 bases of the junction unmatched. Germline-derived CDR1 and CDR2 are MDHEN and SYDVKM. The CDR3 sequence: CASSFGDRVDEQYF. As DNA, the CDR3 is TGTGCCAGCAGTTTTGGAGACAGGGTGGACGAGCAGTACTTC.

This chain connects TRBV11-2 to TRBJ2-2; 11 nucleotides agree with TRBD2. J was trimmed by 2 bases and V by 7 bases; bases with no gene match: 18. Per germline, CDR1 SGHAT and CDR2 FQNNGV. This CDR3 has 20 residues. Here the CDR3 reads CASTNLGGTSGRANTGELFF. The CDR3 region has the DNA TGTGCCAGCACCAACTTGGGTGGAACTAGCGGGAGAGCAAACACCGGGGAGCTGTTTTTT. The variable domain in full, completed from reference TRBV11-2 and TRBJ2-2, reads EAGVAQSPRYKIIEKRQSVAFWCNPISGHATLYWYQQILGQGPKLLIQFQNNGVVDDSQLPKDRFSAERLKGVDSTLKIQPAKLEDSAVYLCASTNLGGTSGRANTGELFFGEGSRLTVL.

The V and J genes are TRBV4-1 and TRBJ2-7; 7 bases match TRBD1. V was pared by 4 bases and J by 2 bases, with 8 bases of the junction left unmatched. The germline gives CDR1 MGHRA, CDR2 YSYEKL. The CDR3 runs 15 residues. The CDR3: CASSPWDSDAYEQYF. The CDR3 DNA reads TGCGCCAGCAGCCCCTGGGACAGTGACGCCTACGAGCAGTACTTC.

This clonotype was observed a handful of times. The chain employs TRBV21-1 and TRBJ2-3. TRBV21-1 is a pseudogene locus. The CDR3 has 15 residues. The chain's CDR3 is CASSKGAAVPDTQYF. The CDR3, as DNA: TGTGCCAGCAGCAAAGGGGCAGCCGTCCCAGATACGCAGTATTTT.

This clonotype was counted between two and nine times. V and J are TRBV21-1 and TRBJ1-3; the table's D call TRBD1 went unverified against the DNA. TRBV21-1 is reported as a pseudogene. The CDR3 spans 17 residues. This CDR3 reads CATHPGRPESSGNTIYF. The CDR3 bases are TGTGCCACCCATCCGGGACGCCCGGAAAGCTCTGGAAACACCATATATTTT.

The V gene is TRBV10-3, the J gene TRBJ1-5; D is perhaps TRBD1 (5 bases). This CDR3 comprises 15 residues. CDR1 and CDR2 from the germline V gene are ENHRY and SYGVKD. V dropped 4 bases and J dropped 4 bases, with 14 bases sitting between them. The CDR3 spells CAISARDGLNQPQHF. The DNA of the CDR3 is TGTGCCATCAGTGCGCGGGACGGTCTAAATCAGCCCCAGCATTTT.

This clonotype was picked up a small number of times. The V call is TRBV5-1, the J call TRBJ1-3; D ambiguous. The V gene lost 0 bases and the J gene lost 0 bases, with 13 bases spanning the gap. The V gene's germline CDR1 is SGHRS and CDR2 YFSETQ. CDR3 size: 17 residues. The CDR3 sequence: CASSLASSDYSGNTIYF. The CDR3 DNA reads TGCGCCAGCAGCTTGGCCTCGAGCGATTACTCTGGAAACACCATATATTTT.

The J gene is TRBJ2-7, the V gene TRBV10-1; D tentatively fits TRBD1 or TRBD2 (5 bases each). The V end lost 3 bases, the J end lost 0 bases, and 24 bases lay between the germline ends. CDR1 WNHNN and CDR2 SYGVQD come from the germline V gene (reference sequence). CDR3 length equals 19 residues. Here the CDR3 reads CASSDGFGAVDTGSYEQYF. The CDR3 DNA is TGCGCCAGCAGTGACGGTTTCGGGGCAGTAGATACGGGCTCCTACGAGCAGTACTTC.

This clonotype was seen a few times. The chain employs TRBV27 and TRBJ2-5, with D tentatively TRBD1 (5 bases). CDR1 and CDR2 from the germline V gene are MNHEY and SMNVEV (reference sequence). CDR3 size: 13 residues. V was pared by 5 bases and J by 2 bases, with 9 bases between. For the CDR3, the DNA is TGTGCCAGCAGTGTGACAGCTCAAGAGACCCAGTACTTC. It translates to CASSVTAQETQYF.

This clonotype was seen a handful of times. The rearrangement links TRBV29-1 to TRBJ1-1; D unresolved. The CDR3 runs to 11 residues. Germline V lookup: CDR1 SQVTM, CDR2 ANQGSEA. V lost 6 bases, J lost 3 bases, and 8 bases lay in between. The CDR3 reads CSVQMDTEAFF. CDR3 DNA sequence: TGCAGCGTCCAGATGGACACTGAAGCTTTCTTT.

This clonotype occurred a few times. V usage is TRBV29-1 and J usage is TRBJ2-1; 7 nucleotides agree with TRBD2. V dropped 4 bases and J dropped 7; count of bases not matched to a gene: 4. CDR3 length: 12 residues. Germline V gives CDR1 SQVTM, CDR2 ANQGSEA. CDR3: CSVVAGVNEQFF. CDR3 bases: TGCAGCGTTGTGGCGGGAGTTAATGAGCAGTTCTTC.

This clonotype has just a few counts. The chain is built from TRBV6-2 or TRBV6-3 and TRBJ2-4, with D perhaps assigned TRBD1 or TRBD2 (5 bases each). Trimming removed 0 bases at V and 0 bases at J, with 9 bases between. The germline gives CDR1 MNHEY, CDR2 SVGEGT. The CDR3 consists of 16 residues. This CDR3 is CASSYSGAGAKNIQYF. CDR3 DNA sequence: TGTGCCAGCAGTTACTCAGGGGCGGGAGCCAAAAACATTCAGTACTTC.

The genes are TRBV12-3 or TRBV12-4 and TRBJ1-3; D might be TRBD1 (5 bases). V lost 1 base to trimming and J lost 4 bases, with 14 bases between them. This CDR3 region has 16 residues. The CDR3 bases are TGTGCCAGCAGTTTAGGGGGCTCGATGTCCGGAAACACCATATATTTT. Translated, it gives CASSLGGSMSGNTIYF.